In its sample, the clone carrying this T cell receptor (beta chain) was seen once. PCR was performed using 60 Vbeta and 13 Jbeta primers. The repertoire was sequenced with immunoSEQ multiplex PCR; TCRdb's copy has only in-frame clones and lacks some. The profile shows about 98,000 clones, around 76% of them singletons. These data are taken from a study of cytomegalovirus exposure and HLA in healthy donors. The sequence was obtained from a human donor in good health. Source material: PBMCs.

The CDR3 DNA follows: TGCAGCGTTGAACAGTGGGGACAGGGAGAGACTGAAGCTTTCTTT. It specifies CSVEQWGQGETEAFF. The chain employs TRBV29-1 and TRBJ1-1; 9 positions agree with TRBD1. This CDR3 contains 15 residues. The germline gives CDR1 SQVTM, CDR2 ANQGSEA. The ends lost 2 bases at V and 5 bases at J; junction bases unmatched: 9.